The rows below give T cell receptor beta chains drawn from one sample of a study of blood T cell repertoires in COVID-19. Produced via immunoSEQ multiplex PCR; TCRdb's table is partial and in-frame only. This table has about 430,000 clones, 70% to 90% appearing once. What was sequenced was PBMCs or T cells enriched from blood (not recorded which). The receptors shown here come from a woman younger than 35 who had been exposed to COVID-19. Each CDR3 is given with its conserved first and last residue. A D gene is named only where the DNA matches it firmly.

>TRBV6-4|TRBJ2-3|NA
CASSDSRADTQYF
>TRBV5-6|TRBJ2-6|NA
CASSLVGSGASGANVLTF
>TRBV30|TRBJ2-7|NA
CAWSQGGEQYF
>TRBV19|TRBJ1-5|TRBD1
CASSIARPGQGDHQPQHF
>TRBV5-1|TRBJ1-2|TRBD1
CASSDEGQSPPGYTF
>TRBV28|TRBJ2-5|NA
CASSLQIGRETQYF
>TRBV7-9|TRBJ1-2|NA
CASSLVQTVVGYTF
>TRBV6-2/TRBV6-3|TRBJ2-7|TRBD1
CASSQDRGSYEQYF
>TRBV24-1|TRBJ1-5|NA
CATSDSTGPPSNQPQHF
>TRBV28|TRBJ2-7|NA
CASSPGIAGQYF
>TRBV7-9|TRBJ2-5|TRBD2
CASSQNSGKETQYF